The clone carrying this T cell receptor (beta chain) was detected many times. The antigen is undetermined. This entry is derived from a study of CD8 T cells in ankylosing spondylitis. Whole-study results and caveats: Matched ankylosing spondylitis synovial fluid reportedly contained a significantly enriched population of disease-linked clones. About 8 highly homologous variants made up a TCR beta motif, and this motif appeared characteristic of ankylosing spondylitis blood.

Quantitative 5'-RACE was performed with molecular barcodes, and it yielded the TCR beta libraries. TCRdb processed the 5' RACE reads anew with MiXCR; each CDR3 protein has one entry. The sample lists 250,000 to 350,000 distinct CDR3 sequences, about 20% occurring once. The V segment lost 8 bases and the J segment 3 bases; nucleotides outside the gene matches: 8. The CDR3 totals 14 residues. This TCR was recovered from a male donor with ankylosing spondylitis or in good health (not recorded which). The sequenced sample consisted of blood, either unsorted or a sorted T cell fraction (not recorded which). This chain links TRBV12-3 or TRBV12-4 with TRBJ2-3; TRBD1 aligns across 7 bases. The CDR3 protein is CASRSIRGTDTQYF. DNA for the CDR3: TGTGCCAGCCGCTCGATCAGGGGGACAGATACGCAGTATTTT.